The clone carrying this T cell receptor beta chain was observed once. What it binds is unknown. This sample's TCRbeta library carried unique molecular identifier barcodes. In TCRdb, the PCR reads were re-called with MiXCR into one record per CDR3 protein. The sample records hundreds of thousands of distinct CDR3 sequences, 17% being singletons. Germline V gene sequence: CDR1 SGHVS, CDR2 FNYEAQ. The CDR3 totals 14 residues. The V segment lost 6 bases and the J segment 4 bases; nucleotides outside the gene matches: 5. This entry is derived from a study of T-cell reconstitution after alpha-beta-depleted transplantation in children. The study's findings and limits: Surviving thymic progenitors and recipient T cells were the source of high TCRbeta diversity at day 60 in some patients. The authors attributed T-cell counts and diversity one year after transplant mostly to newly produced T cells.

This material consisted of PBMCs, mostly from graft donor cells, taken 360 days after TCRalphabeta/CD19-depleted stem cell transplant. This sequence originates from a male patient between 2 and 15 years old who had a stem cell transplant for acute lymphoblastic leukemia, so the T cells may come from the graft donor. The V gene is TRBV7-6, the J gene TRBJ2-7; 11 bases align to TRBD2. The CDR3 region is CASRATSGSYEQYF. In DNA, the CDR3 is TGTGCCAGCAGGGCCACTAGCGGGAGTTACGAGCAGTACTTC.